The entry below gives a single T cell receptor beta chain sequence along with its context. These data belong to a study of blood T cell repertoires in COVID-19. In the study overall: COVID-19 samples collected from the United States, Italy and Spain covered acute and convalescent phases. PBMCs, B-cell-depleted T cells, or T cells were the source of the cDNA or gDNA that made up the material.

Measured with immunoSEQ multiplex PCR; TCRdb has only the in-frame clones, and not every one. This sample carries fewer than 300,000 clones, about 90% of them seen once, and the ten largest clones take about 6%. The V and J ends lost 2 bases and 3 bases, in that order; junction bases with no gene match: 4. The CDR3 covers 15 residues. CDR1 PRHDT and CDR2 FYEKMQ come from the germline V gene (reference sequence). The sequenced sample was peripheral blood. V is TRBV13 and J is TRBJ1-5; 7 nucleotides align to TRBD1. The source is a woman between 50 and 59 years old with COVID-19, enrolled during active disease. CDR3 sequence: CASSLSGGINQPQHF. The CDR3 nucleotides are TGTGCCAGCAGCTTATCAGGGGGGATCAATCAGCCCCAGCATTTT.